One and the same sample provided the 17 T cell receptor beta chains below, sequenced in a study of OX40 agonist ivuxolimab in advanced cancers. The protocol was immunoSEQ multiplex PCR, while the TCRdb copy is restricted to in-frame clones and leaves out a portion. Among about 22,000 clones listed, over 80% were seen once. Sequencing was performed on CD4+ or CD8+ T cells sorted from blood, taken in a trial of the OX40 agonist ivuxolimab. Receptors originate from an adult with an advanced solid tumor such as melanoma, head and neck, liver or kidney cancer.

V usage is TRBV7-9 and J usage is TRBJ1-5; TRBD1 matches at 9 bases. Germline values: CDR1 SEHNR, CDR2 FQNEAQ (reference sequence). V gave up 5 bases and J gave up 4 bases; unmatched junction bases: 6. The CDR3 runs to 15 residues. The CDR3 nucleotides read TGTGCCAGCAGCCCGGACAGGGGTCCTAATCAGCCCCAGCATTTT. This encodes CASSPDRGPNQPQHF.

The chain is built from TRBV11-3 and TRBJ2-1; 11 bases are shared with TRBD2. This CDR3 contains 16 residues. From germline, CDR1 is SGHNT and CDR2 YENEEA. With 1 base clipped from V and 7 bases from J, the junction kept 6 bases outside the gene matches. In DNA form, the CDR3 reads TGTGCCAGCAGCTTAGGACTAGCGGGGACTTTGAATGAGCAGTTCTTC. Translated: CASSLGLAGTLNEQFF.

This clone was seen a handful of times. The chain uses TRBV7-9 and TRBJ1-4; possible D gene TRBD1, 5 bases. Germline assignment: CDR1 SEHNR and CDR2 FQNEAQ (reference sequence). The CDR3 extends over 16 amino acids. V was trimmed by 5 bases and J by 4 bases, leaving 17 bases between them. DNA of the CDR3: TGTGCCAGCAGCCAGCCGGAGGGGCGGGTTAATGAAAAACTGTTTTTT. Its protein is CASSQPEGRVNEKLFF.

This clone occurred a few times. The chain joins TRBV30 to TRBJ1-2, with D perhaps TRBD1 (6 bases). Germline CDR1 reads GTSNPN; CDR2 reads SVGIG (reference sequence). The V end was cut by 2 bases, the J end by 1 base, with 17 bases between. This CDR3 is 16 amino acids long. The DNA for the CDR3 is TGTGCCTGGAGTATACCGGGACAACTTGTTAACTATGGCTACACCTTC. Amino acid sequence: CAWSIPGQLVNYGYTF.

Only a few counts were recorded for this clone. V gene TRBV7-9 combines with J gene TRBJ2-2; no clear D. Germline V CDR1 and CDR2: SEHNR, FQNEAQ (reference sequence). This CDR3 is built from 11 residues. The V end lost 3 bases, the J end lost 5 bases, and 1 base lay between the germline ends. DNA of the CDR3: TGTGCCAGCAGCTTGACCGGGGAGCTGTTTTTT. Amino acid sequence: CASSLTGELFF.

This clone occurred once. V and J are TRBV9 and TRBJ1-5, with 7 bases matching TRBD1. Germline assignment: CDR1 SGDLS and CDR2 YYNGEE. The CDR3 covers 15 residues. The J segment lost 1 base and the V segment lost 3 bases, leaving 4 bases of the junction unmatched. The CDR3 loop reads CASSGQGSSNQPQHF. CDR3 in DNA: TGTGCCAGCAGCGGACAGGGTTCGAGCAATCAGCCCCAGCATTTT.

V is TRBV27 and J is TRBJ2-7; 12 positions agree with TRBD2. The germline V gene encodes CDR1 MNHEY and CDR2 SMNVEV (reference sequence). With V trimmed by 6 bases and J by 4 bases, 4 bases remained unmatched. The CDR3 spans 14 residues. The CDR3 loop reads CASSPSGRAYEQYF. CDR3 sequence (DNA): TGTGCCAGCAGCCCTAGCGGGAGGGCTTACGAGCAGTACTTC.

V is TRBV2 and J is TRBJ1-2; D is undetermined. The CDR3 covers 15 residues. V lost 3 bases and J lost 4, with 15 bases in between. The germline gives CDR1 SNHLY, CDR2 FYNNEI. The CDR3 DNA reads as TGTGCCAGCAGTGATCGGGCTAGGCTCCCCTATGGCTACACCTTC. Protein: CASSDRARLPYGYTF.

The chain employs TRBV7-9 and TRBJ2-7; D is uncertain. This CDR3 comprises 11 residues. The germline gives CDR1 SEHNR, CDR2 FQNEAQ (reference sequence). V lost 2 bases to trimming and J lost 4 bases, with 3 bases between them. CDR3 nucleotide sequence: TGTGCCAGCAGCTTAAAGTACGAGCAGTACTTC. Translated: CASSLKYEQYF.

This clone came up a few times. The CDR3 spells CASRGQMYEQYF. DNA of the CDR3: TGTGCCAGTAGGGGGCAGATGTACGAGCAGTACTTC. V is TRBV19 and J is TRBJ2-7; D perhaps matches TRBD1 (5 bases). V lost 6 bases and J 4 bases, leaving 10 bases between the germline ends. Looked up from germline, CDR1 is LNHDA and CDR2 is SQIVND (reference sequence). The CDR3 is 12 residues long. Complete variable domain (other parts from reference TRBV19 and TRBJ2-7): DGGITQSPKYLFRKEGQNVTLSCEQNLNHDAMYWYRQDPGQGLRLIYYSQIVNDFQKGDIAEGYSVSREKKESFPLTVTSAQKNPTAFYLCASRGQMYEQYFGPGTRLTVT.

The V gene is TRBV18, the J gene TRBJ2-5; TRBD1 agrees at 7 bases. This CDR3 contains 14 residues. With V trimmed by 1 base and J by 5 bases, 4 bases remained unmatched. Germline CDR1 is KGHSH and CDR2 is LQKENI. The CDR3 spells CASSPQGAQETQYF. Written as DNA, the CDR3 is TGTGCCAGCTCACCACAGGGGGCGCAGGAGACCCAGTACTTC.

The gene calls are TRBV6-6 and TRBJ2-7, with 8 bases that match TRBD2. The CDR3 is 13 amino acids. Germline CDR1 MNHNY, CDR2 SVGAGI (reference sequence). V dropped 4 bases and J dropped 3; count of bases not matched to a gene: 2. The CDR3 nucleotides are TGTGCCAGCAGTTCCAGCGGGGGCTACGAGCAGTACTTC. Protein: CASSSSGGYEQYF.

The chain carries TRBV12-5 and TRBJ1-1; a weak D match, TRBD1 (5 bases). Trimming stripped 0 bases from V and 1 base from J, with 9 bases between. The CDR3 is made up of 15 amino acids. CDR1 is LGHNT and CDR2 is FRNRAP in the germline V gene. The CDR3 loop is CASGLVETANTEAFF. The CDR3 region has the DNA TGTGCTAGTGGTTTGGTAGAGACAGCGAACACTGAAGCTTTCTTT.

This chain uses TRBV27 with TRBJ2-4, with D maybe TRBD2 (6 bases). The germline V gene encodes CDR1 MNHEY and CDR2 SMNVEV (reference sequence). The CDR3 has 17 amino acids. Between the trimmed V and J ends, which lost 2 bases and 0 bases, there was a span of 14 bases. The CDR3 region has the DNA TGTGCCAGCAGTTTACAGCGGGCATCCTTAGCCAAAAACATTCAGTACTTC. This translates into CASSLQRASLAKNIQYF.

The V gene is TRBV6-6, the J gene TRBJ1-5, with D hard to call. Germline V gene lookup returns CDR1 MNHNY and CDR2 SVGAGI (reference sequence). This CDR3 contains 14 residues. V was clipped by 5 bases and J by 3 bases, with 11 bases between them. The CDR3 coding sequence is TGTGCCAGCAGTCCTCGTTCCTCCAATCAGCCCCAGCATTTT. It is translated as CASSPRSSNQPQHF.

The chain uses TRBV9 and TRBJ1-2, with TRBD1 matching over 11 bases. Germline V gene data show CDR1 as SGDLS and CDR2 as YYNGEE. V shed 0 bases and J 8 bases; nucleotides not matched to a gene: 3. This CDR3 spans 14 amino acids. CDR3 residues: CASSVVDRGRGYTF. DNA of the CDR3: TGTGCCAGCAGCGTAGTGGACAGGGGGCGCGGCTACACCTTC.

The chain recombines TRBV27 with TRBJ2-5; 9 bases agree with TRBD1. The CDR3 sequence is 16 residues long. Per germline, CDR1 MNHEY and CDR2 SMNVEV (reference sequence). V shed 0 bases and J 3 bases; nucleotides not matched to a gene: 5. CDR3 coding DNA: TGTGCCAGCAGTTTATCGGCGGGGACAGGGAAAGAGACCCAGTACTTC. Translated, it gives CASSLSAGTGKETQYF.